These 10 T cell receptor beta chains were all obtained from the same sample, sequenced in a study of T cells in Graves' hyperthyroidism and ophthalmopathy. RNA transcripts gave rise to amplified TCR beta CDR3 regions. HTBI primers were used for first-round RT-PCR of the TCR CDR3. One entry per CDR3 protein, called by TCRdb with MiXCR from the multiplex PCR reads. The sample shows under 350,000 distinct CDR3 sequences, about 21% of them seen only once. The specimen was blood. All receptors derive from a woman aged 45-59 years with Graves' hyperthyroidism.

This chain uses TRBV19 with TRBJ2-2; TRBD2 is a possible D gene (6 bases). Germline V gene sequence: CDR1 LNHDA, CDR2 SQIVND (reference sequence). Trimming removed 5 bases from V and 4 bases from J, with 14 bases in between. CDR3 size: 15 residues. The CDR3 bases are TGTGCCAGTAGTCGAGGGACTCGAAGCACCGGGGAGCTGTTTTTT. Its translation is CASSRGTRSTGELFF. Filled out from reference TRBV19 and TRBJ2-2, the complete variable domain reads DGGITQSPKYLFRKEGQNVTLSCEQNLNHDAMYWYRQDPGQGLRLIYYSQIVNDFQKGDIAEGYSVSREKKESFPLTVTSAQKNPTAFYLCASSRGTRSTGELFFGEGSRLTVL.

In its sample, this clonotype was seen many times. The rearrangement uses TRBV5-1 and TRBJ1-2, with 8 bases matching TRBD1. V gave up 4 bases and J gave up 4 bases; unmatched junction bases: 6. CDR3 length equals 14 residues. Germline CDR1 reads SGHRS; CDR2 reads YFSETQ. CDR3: CASSLMGTGYGYTF. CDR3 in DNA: TGCGCCAGCAGCCTGATGGGGACAGGCTATGGCTACACCTTC.

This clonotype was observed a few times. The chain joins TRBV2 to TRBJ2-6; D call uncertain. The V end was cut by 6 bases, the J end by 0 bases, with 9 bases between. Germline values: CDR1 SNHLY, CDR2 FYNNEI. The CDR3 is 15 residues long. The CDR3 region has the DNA TGTGCCAGCAGCCGTCAGGTCTCTGGGGCCAACGTCCTGACTTTC. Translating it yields CASSRQVSGANVLTF. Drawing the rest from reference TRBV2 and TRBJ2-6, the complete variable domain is EPEVTQTPSHQVTQMGQEVILRCVPISNHLYFYWYRQILGQKVEFLVSFYNNEISEKSEIFDDQFSVERPDGSNFTLKIRSTKLEDSAMYFCASSRQVSGANVLTFGAGSRLTVL.

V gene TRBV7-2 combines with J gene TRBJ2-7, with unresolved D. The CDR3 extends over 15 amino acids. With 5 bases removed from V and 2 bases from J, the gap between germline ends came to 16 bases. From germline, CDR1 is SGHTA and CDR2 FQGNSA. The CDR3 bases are TGTGCCAGCAGCCAGGATAAGGACCGAGCCTACGAGCAGTACTTC. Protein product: CASSQDKDRAYEQYF.

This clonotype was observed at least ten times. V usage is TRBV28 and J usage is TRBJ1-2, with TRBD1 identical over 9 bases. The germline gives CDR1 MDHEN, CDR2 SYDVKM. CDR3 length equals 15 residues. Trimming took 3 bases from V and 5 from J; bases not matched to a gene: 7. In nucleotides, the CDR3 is TGTGCCAGCAGTTTGGTAGGGACAGGGTCTTATGGCTACACCTTC. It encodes CASSLVGTGSYGYTF.

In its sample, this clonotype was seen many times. The CDR3 coding sequence is TGCAGTGCTAGAGATCGGGCAGTTACTAGAGCTTTCTTT. It is translated as CSARDRAVTRAFF. The rearrangement uses TRBV20-1 and TRBJ1-1; D is undetermined. V lost 0 bases to trimming and J lost 10 bases, with 15 bases between them. Germline CDR1 reads DFQATT; CDR2 reads SNEGSKA (reference sequence). CDR3 size: 13 residues.

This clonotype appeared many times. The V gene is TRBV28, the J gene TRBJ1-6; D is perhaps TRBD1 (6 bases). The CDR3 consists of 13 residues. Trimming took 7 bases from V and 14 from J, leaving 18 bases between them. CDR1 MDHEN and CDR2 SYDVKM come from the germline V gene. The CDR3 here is CASIGGPPGALHF. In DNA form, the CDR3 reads TGTGCCAGCATTGGAGGACCGCCAGGGGCCCTCCACTTT.

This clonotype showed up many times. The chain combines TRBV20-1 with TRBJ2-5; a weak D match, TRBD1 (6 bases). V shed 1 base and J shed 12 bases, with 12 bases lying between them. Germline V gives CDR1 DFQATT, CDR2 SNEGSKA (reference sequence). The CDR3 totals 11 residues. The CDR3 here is CSARAGRDKYF. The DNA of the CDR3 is TGCAGTGCTAGAGCCGGCAGGGACAAGTACTTC.

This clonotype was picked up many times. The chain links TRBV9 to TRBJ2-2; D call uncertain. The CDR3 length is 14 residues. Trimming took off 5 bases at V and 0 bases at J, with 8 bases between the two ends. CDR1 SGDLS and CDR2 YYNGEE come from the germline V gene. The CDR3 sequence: CASRGGANTGELFF. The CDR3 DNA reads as TGTGCCAGCAGGGGCGGTGCGAACACCGGGGAGCTGTTTTTT.

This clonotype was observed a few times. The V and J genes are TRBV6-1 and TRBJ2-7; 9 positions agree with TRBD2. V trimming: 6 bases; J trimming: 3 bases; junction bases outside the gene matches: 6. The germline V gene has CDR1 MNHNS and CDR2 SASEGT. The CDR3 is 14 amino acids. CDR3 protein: CASSQAGGRYEQYF. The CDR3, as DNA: TGTGCCAGCAGCCAGGCGGGGGGGCGCTACGAGCAGTACTTC.